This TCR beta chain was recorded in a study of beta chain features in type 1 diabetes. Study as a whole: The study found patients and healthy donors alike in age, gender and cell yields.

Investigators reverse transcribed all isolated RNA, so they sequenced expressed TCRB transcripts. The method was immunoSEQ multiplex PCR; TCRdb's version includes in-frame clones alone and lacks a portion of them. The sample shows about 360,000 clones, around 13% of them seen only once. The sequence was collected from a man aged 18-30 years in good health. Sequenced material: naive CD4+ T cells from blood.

This CDR3 reads CASSQPGQGDDTQYF. CDR3 nucleotide sequence: TGTGCCAGCAGTCAACCGGGACAGGGGGATGATACGCAGTATTTT. The V gene is TRBV28, the J gene TRBJ2-3; 11 bases agree with TRBD1. V lost 5 bases and J lost 6; bases outside the gene matches: 7. The CDR3 has 15 amino acids. CDR1 is MDHEN and CDR2 is SYDVKM in the germline V gene.